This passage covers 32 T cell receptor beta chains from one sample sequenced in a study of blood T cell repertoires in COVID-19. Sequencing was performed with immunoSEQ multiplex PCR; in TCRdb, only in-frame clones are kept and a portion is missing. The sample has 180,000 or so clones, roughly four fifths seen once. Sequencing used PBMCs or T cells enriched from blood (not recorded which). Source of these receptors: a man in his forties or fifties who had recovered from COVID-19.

CDR3 amino acids: CASRPQGVWGEQYF. CDR3 sequence (DNA): TGTGCCAGCAGGCCGCAAGGGGTATGGGGAGAGCAGTACTTC. The genes are TRBV6-5 and TRBJ2-7, with a weak D call TRBD1 (5 bases). V was cut by 6 bases and J by 7 bases, with 19 bases left in between. This CDR3 contains 14 residues. Looked up from germline, CDR1 is MNHEY and CDR2 is SVGAGI.

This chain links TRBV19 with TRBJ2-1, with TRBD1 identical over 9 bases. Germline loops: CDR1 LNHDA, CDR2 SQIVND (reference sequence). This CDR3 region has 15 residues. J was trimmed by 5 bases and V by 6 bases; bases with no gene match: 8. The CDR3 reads CASRAGDRENNEQFF. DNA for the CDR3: TGTGCCAGTAGGGCCGGGGACAGGGAGAACAATGAGCAGTTCTTC.

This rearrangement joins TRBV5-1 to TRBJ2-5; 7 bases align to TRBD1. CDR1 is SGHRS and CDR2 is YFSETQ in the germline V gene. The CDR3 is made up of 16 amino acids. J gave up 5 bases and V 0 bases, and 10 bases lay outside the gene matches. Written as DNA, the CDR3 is TGCGCCAGCAGCTTGGTCCCGGACAGGTCGGGGGAGACCCAGTACTTC. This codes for CASSLVPDRSGETQYF.

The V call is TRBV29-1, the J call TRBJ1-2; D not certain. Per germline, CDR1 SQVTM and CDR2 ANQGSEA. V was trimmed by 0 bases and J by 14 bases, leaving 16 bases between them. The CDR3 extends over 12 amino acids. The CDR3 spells CSVEDLAHPRTF. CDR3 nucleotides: TGCAGCGTTGAAGATCTAGCTCACCCCCGGACCTTC.

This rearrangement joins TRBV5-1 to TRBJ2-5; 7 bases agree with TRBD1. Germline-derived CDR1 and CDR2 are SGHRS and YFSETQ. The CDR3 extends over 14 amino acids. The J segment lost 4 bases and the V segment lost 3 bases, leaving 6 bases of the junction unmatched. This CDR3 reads CASSYGNRGETQYF. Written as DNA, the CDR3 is TGCGCCAGCAGCTACGGGAACAGGGGAGAGACCCAGTACTTC.

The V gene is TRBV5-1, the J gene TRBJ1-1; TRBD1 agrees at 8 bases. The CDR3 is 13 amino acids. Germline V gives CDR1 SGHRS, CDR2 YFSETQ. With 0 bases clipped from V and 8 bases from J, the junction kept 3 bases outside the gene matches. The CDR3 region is CASSLVGQVEAFF. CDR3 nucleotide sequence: TGCGCCAGCAGCTTGGTGGGACAGGTCGAAGCTTTCTTT. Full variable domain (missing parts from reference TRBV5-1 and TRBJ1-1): KAGVTQTPRYLIKTRGQQVTLSCSPISGHRSVSWYQQTPGQGLQFLFEYFSETQRNKGNFPGRFSGRQFSNSRSEMNVSTLELGDSALYLCASSLVGQVEAFFGQGTRLTVV.

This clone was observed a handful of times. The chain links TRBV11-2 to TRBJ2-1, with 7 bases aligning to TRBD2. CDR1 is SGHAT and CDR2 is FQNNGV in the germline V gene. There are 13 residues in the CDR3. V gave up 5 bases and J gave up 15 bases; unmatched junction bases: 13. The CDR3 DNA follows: TGTGCCAGCAGCCCCTTGGGAGGGGCGGCGGGGTTCTTC. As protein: CASSPLGGAAGFF. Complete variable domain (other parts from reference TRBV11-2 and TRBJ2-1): EAGVAQSPRYKIIEKRQSVAFWCNPISGHATLYWYQQILGQGPKLLIQFQNNGVVDDSQLPKDRFSAERLKGVDSTLKIQPAKLEDSAVYLCASSPLGGAAGFFGPGTRLTVL.

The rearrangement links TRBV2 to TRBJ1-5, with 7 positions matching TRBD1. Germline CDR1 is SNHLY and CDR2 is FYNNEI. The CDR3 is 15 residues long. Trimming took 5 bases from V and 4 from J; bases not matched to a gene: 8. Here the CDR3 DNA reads TGTGCCAGCAGTCCTCGGGACAGTAGTAATCAGCCCCAGCATTTT. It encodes CASSPRDSSNQPQHF.

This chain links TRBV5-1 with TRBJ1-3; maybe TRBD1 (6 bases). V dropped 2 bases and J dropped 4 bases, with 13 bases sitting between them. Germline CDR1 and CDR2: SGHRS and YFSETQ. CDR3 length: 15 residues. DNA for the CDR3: TGCGCCAGCAGCTTAACAGGGCCGCACGGAAACACCATATATTTT. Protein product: CASSLTGPHGNTIYF.

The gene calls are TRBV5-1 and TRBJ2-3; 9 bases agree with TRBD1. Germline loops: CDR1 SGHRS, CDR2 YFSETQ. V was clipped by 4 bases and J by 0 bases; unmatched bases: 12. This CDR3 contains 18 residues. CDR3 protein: CASSITARTGVSTDTQYF. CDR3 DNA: TGCGCCAGCAGCATCACCGCCAGGACAGGGGTGAGCACAGATACGCAGTATTTT. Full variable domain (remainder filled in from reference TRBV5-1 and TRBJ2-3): KAGVTQTPRYLIKTRGQQVTLSCSPISGHRSVSWYQQTPGQGLQFLFEYFSETQRNKGNFPGRFSGRQFSNSRSEMNVSTLELGDSALYLCASSITARTGVSTDTQYFGPGTRLTVL.

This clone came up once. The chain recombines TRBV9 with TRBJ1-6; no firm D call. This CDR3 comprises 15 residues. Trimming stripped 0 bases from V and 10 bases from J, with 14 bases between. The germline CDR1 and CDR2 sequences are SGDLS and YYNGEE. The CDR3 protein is CASSVGVGSESPLHF. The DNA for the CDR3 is TGTGCCAGCAGCGTAGGCGTAGGGAGTGAATCACCCCTCCACTTT.

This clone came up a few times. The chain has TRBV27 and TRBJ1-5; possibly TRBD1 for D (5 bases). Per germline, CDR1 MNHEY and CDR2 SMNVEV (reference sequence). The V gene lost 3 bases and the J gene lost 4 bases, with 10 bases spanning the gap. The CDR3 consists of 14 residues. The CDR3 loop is CASSLAGRNQPQHF. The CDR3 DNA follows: TGTGCCAGCAGTTTGGCAGGGCGAAATCAGCCCCAGCATTTT.

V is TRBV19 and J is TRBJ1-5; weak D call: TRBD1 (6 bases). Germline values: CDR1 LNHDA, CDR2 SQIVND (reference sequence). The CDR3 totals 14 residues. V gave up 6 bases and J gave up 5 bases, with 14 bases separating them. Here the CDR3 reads CASRRDTRHQPQHF. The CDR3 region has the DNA TGTGCCAGTAGACGGGACACCAGACATCAGCCCCAGCATTTT.

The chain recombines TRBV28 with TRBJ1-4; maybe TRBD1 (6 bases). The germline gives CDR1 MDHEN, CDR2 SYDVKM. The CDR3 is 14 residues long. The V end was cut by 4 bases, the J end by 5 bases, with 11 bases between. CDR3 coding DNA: TGTGCCAGCAGTTCACAGGGAGACAATGAAAAACTGTTTTTT. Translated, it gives CASSSQGDNEKLFF.

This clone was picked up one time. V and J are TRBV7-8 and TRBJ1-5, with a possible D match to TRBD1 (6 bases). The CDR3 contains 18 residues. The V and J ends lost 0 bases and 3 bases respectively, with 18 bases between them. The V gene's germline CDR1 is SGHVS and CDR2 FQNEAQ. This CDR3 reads CASSLASVSRGFNQPQHF. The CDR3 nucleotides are TGTGCCAGCAGCTTAGCGAGTGTCTCCAGGGGATTCAATCAGCCCCAGCATTTT.

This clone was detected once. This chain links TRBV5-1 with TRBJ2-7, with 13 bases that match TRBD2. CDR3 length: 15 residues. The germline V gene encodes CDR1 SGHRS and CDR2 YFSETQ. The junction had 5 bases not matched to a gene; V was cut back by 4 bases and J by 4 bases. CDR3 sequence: CASSGGLAGPYEQYF. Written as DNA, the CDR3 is TGCGCCAGCAGCGGGGGACTAGCGGGACCTTACGAGCAGTACTTC.

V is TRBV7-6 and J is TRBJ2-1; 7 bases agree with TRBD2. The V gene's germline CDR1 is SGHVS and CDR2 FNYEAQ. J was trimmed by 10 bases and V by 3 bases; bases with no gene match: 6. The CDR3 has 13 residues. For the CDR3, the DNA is TGTGCCAGCAGCTTCTCACGACTAGCCGAGCAGTTCTTC. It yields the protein CASSFSRLAEQFF.

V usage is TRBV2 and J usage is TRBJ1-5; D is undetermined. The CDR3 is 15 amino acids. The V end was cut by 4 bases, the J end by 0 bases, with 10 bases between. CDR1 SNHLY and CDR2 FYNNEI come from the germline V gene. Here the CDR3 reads CASSVAGYSNQPQHF. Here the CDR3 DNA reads TGTGCCAGCAGTGTTGCGGGGTATAGCAATCAGCCCCAGCATTTT.

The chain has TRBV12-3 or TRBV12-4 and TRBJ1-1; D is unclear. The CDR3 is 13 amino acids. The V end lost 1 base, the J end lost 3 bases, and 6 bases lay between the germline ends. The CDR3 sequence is CASSLDSYTEAFF. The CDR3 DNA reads TGTGCCAGCAGTTTAGATAGCTACACTGAAGCTTTCTTT.

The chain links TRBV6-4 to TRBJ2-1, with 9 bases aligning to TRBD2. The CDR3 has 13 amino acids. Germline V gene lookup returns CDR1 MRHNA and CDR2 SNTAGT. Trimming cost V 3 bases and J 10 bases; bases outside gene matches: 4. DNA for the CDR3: TGTGCCAGCAGTGAAGCTAGCGGGACCGAGCAGTTCTTC. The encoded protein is CASSEASGTEQFF.

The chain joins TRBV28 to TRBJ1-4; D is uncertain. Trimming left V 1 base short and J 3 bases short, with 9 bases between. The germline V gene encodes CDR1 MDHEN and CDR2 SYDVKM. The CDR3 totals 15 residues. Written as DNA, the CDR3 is TGTGCCAGCAGTTTATTCGCGGCCTCTAATGAAAAACTGTTTTTT. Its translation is CASSLFAASNEKLFF. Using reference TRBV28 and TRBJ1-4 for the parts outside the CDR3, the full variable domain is DVKVTQSSRYLVKRTGEKVFLECVQDMDHENMFWYRQDPGLGLRLIYFSYDVKMKEKGDIPEGYSVSREKKERFSLILESASTNQTSMYLCASSLFAASNEKLFFGSGTQLSVL.

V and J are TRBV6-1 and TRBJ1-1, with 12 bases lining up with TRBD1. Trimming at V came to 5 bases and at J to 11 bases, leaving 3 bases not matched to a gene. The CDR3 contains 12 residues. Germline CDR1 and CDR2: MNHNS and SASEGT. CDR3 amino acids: CASSRDRGRAFF. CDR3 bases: TGTGCCAGCAGTCGGGACAGGGGGCGTGCTTTCTTT.

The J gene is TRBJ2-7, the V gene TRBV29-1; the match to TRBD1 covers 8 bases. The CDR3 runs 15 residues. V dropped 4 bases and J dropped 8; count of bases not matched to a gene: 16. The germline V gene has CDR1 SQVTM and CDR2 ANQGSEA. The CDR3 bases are TGCAGCGTTGTCCTAGAGGGGACAGGCCTTGGAAAGCAGTACTTC. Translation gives CSVVLEGTGLGKQYF.

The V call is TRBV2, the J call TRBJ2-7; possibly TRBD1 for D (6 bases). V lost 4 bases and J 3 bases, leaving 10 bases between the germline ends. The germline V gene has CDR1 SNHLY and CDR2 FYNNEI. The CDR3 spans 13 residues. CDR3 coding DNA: TGTGCCAGCAGTGGGGGGCTCCACTACGAGCAGTACTTC. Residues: CASSGGLHYEQYF.

CDR3 region: CASTTVGRNNSPLHF. In nucleotides, the CDR3 is TGTGCCAGTACCACCGTCGGTAGAAATAATTCACCCCTCCACTTT. The rearrangement joins TRBV19 to TRBJ1-6; D unclear. Germline V gene data show CDR1 as LNHDA and CDR2 as SQIVND (reference sequence). CDR3 length: 15 residues. V gave up 7 bases and J gave up 5 bases, with 15 bases separating them.

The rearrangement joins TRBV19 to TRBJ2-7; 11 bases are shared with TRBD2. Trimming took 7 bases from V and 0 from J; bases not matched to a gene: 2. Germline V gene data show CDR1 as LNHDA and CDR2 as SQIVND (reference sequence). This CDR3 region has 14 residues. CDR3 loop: CASKTSGSSYEQYF. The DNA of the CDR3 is TGTGCCAGTAAAACTAGCGGGAGCTCCTACGAGCAGTACTTC.

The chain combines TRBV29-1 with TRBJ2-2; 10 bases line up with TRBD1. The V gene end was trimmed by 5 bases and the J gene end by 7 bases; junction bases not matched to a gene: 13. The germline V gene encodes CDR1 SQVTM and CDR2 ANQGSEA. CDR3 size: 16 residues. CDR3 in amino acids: CSVSSDRGRNHGELFF. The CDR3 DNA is TGCAGCGTTTCTTCCGACAGGGGGCGCAATCACGGGGAGCTGTTTTTT.

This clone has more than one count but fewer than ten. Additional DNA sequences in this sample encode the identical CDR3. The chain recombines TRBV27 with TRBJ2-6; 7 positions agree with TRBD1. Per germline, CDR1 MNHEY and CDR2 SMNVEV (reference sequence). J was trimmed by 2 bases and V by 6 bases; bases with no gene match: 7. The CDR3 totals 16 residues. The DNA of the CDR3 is TGTGCCAGCAGCCAAAGGACAGGCGCTGGGGCCAACGTCCTGACTTTC. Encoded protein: CASSQRTGAGANVLTF.

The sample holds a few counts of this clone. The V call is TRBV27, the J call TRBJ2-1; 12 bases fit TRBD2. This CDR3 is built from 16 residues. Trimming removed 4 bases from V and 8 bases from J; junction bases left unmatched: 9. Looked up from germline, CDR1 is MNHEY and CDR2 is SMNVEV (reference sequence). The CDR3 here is CASSSLAGGPAHEQFF. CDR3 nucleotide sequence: TGTGCCAGCAGTTCCCTAGCGGGGGGGCCTGCCCATGAGCAGTTCTTC.

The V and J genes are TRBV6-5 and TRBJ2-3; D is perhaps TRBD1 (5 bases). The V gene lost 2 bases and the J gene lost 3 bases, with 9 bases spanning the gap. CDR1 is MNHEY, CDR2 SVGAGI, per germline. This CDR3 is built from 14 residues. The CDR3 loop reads CASSYRGRTDTQYF. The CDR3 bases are TGTGCCAGCAGTTACAGGGGAAGGACAGATACGCAGTATTTT.

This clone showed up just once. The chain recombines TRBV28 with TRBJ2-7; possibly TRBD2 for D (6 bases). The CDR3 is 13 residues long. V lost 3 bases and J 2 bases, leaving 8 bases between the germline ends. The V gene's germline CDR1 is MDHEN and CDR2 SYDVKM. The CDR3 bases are TGTGCCAGCAGTTTGCGGGGACCCTACGAGCAGTACTTC. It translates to CASSLRGPYEQYF.

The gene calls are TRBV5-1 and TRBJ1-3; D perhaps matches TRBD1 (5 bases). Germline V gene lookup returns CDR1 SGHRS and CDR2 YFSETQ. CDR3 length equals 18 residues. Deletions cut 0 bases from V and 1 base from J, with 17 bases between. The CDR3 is CASSLVPGKGRSGNTIYF. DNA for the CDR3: TGCGCCAGCAGCTTGGTCCCGGGAAAGGGGAGGTCTGGAAACACCATATATTTT.